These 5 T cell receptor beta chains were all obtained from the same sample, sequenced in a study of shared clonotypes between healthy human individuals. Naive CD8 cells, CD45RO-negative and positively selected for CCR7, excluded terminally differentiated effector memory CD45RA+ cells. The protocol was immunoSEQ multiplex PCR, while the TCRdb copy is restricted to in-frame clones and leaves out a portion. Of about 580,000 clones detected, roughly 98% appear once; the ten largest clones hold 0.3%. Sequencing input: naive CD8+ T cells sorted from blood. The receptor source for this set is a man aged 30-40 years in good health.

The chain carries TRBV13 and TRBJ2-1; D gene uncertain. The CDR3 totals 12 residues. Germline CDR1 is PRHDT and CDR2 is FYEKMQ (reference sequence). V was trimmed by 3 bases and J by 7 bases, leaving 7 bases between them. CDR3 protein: CASSLYANEQFF. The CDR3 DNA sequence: TGTGCCAGCAGCTTGTATGCGAATGAGCAGTTCTTC.

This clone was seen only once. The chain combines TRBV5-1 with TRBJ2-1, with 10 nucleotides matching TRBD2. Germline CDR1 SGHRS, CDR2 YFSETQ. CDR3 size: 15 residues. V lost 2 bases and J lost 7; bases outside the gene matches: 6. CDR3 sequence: CASSFSLAGENEQFF. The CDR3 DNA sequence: TGCGCCAGCAGCTTTTCGCTAGCGGGAGAAAATGAGCAGTTCTTC.

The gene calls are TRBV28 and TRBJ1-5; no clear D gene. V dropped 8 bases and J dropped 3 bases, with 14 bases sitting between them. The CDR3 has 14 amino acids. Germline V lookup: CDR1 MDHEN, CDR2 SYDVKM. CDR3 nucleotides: TGTGCCAGCCGACCCGGGAGGGTCAATCAGCCCCAGCATTTT. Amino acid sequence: CASRPGRVNQPQHF.

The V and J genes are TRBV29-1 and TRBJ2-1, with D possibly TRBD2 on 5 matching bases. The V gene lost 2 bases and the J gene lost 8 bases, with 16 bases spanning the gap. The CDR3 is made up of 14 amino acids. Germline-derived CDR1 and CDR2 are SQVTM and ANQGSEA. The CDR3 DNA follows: TGCAGCGTTGAACCACTAGATTTGGGCGATGAGCAGTTCTTC. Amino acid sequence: CSVEPLDLGDEQFF.

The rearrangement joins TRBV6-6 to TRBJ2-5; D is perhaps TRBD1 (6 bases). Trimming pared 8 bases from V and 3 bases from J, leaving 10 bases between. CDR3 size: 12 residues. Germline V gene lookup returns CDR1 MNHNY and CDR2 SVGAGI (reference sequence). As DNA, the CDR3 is TGTGCCAGCGTTCACAGGGAAGAGACCCAGTACTTC. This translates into CASVHREETQYF.